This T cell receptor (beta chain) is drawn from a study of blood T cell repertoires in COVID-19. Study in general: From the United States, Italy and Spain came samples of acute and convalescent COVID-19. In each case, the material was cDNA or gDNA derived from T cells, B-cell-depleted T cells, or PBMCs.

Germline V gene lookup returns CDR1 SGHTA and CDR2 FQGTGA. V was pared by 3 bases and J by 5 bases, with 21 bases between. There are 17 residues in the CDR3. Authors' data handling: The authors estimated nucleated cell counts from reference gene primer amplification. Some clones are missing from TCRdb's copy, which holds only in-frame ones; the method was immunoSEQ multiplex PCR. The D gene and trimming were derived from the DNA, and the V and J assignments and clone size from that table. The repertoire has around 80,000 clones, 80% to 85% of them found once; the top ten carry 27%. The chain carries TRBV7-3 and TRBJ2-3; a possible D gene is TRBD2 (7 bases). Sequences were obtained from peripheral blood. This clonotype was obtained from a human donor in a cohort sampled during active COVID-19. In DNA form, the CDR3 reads TGTGCCAGCAGCTTCCTTCCGGTCGGGGGGCCGGTAGATACGCAGTATTTT. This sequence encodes CASSFLPVGGPVDTQYF.